Below, 13 T cell receptor beta chains from the same sample are listed, as sequenced in a study. Each CDR3 protein is one row after TCRdb ran MiXCR on the RT-PCR reads. There are about 680,000 distinct CDR3 sequences in the sample; approximately 15% occur only once, and about 3.9% lies in the top ten. The source material was memory CD4+ T cells from blood. The receptors were gathered from a female donor in good health, serving as a healthy control.

This clonotype turned up a few times. The genes are TRBV20-1 and TRBJ2-7, with a tentative D call TRBD1 (6 bases). CDR3 size: 14 residues. Germline V gene lookup returns CDR1 DFQATT and CDR2 SNEGSKA (reference sequence). Between the trimmed V and J ends, which lost 2 bases and 6 bases, there was a span of 17 bases. CDR3: CSARTQGSRGEQYF. The DNA for the CDR3 is TGCAGTGCTAGAACGCAGGGGTCGCGTGGCGAGCAGTACTTC.

This clonotype was recorded many times. CDR3 residues: CSFSGGNEKLFF. The CDR3 DNA reads TGCAGCTTCTCAGGGGGTAATGAAAAACTGTTTTTT. This chain links TRBV29-1 with TRBJ1-4; 7 bases match TRBD1. This CDR3 comprises 12 residues. In germline, CDR1 is SQVTM, CDR2 ANQGSEA. Losses at the gene ends were 8 bases for V and 4 bases for J; bases not matched to a gene: 4.

In this sample, this clonotype turned up a few times. J is TRBJ2-7 and V is TRBV20-1; 7 bases are a match to TRBD1. Losses at the gene ends were 6 bases for V and 0 bases for J; bases not matched to a gene: 11. The germline V gene encodes CDR1 DFQATT and CDR2 SNEGSKA (reference sequence). This CDR3 region has 15 residues. The CDR3 loop reads CSAQTGISVSYEQYF. The DNA for the CDR3 is TGCAGTGCCCAGACAGGGATCTCGGTCTCCTACGAGCAGTACTTC.

On this clonotype itself: One end of the junction is discordant with germline, which a read error may explain. This chain links TRBV6-2 or TRBV6-3 with TRBJ2-3; TRBD1 agrees at 12 bases. Germline CDR1 MNHEY, CDR2 SVGEGT. This CDR3 has 16 amino acids. The CDR3, as DNA: TGTGCCAGCAGTACGGGACAGGGGGCGCGCTTTCTAACGCCGTATTTT. Its translation: CASSTGQGARFLTPYF.

In this sample, this clonotype turned up a few times. The chain links TRBV6-1 to TRBJ1-6, with 8 bases that match TRBD1. Trimming at V came to 11 bases and at J to 7 bases, leaving 10 bases not matched to a gene. This CDR3 spans 14 amino acids. CDR1 and CDR2 from the germline V gene are MNHNS and SASEGT. CDR3 in DNA: TGTGCCCTAGTACAGGGGGTAGGAAATTCACCCCTCCACTTT. Its translation is CALVQGVGNSPLHF.

This clonotype was observed at least ten times. The chain combines TRBV6-6 with TRBJ2-3; 10 positions match TRBD2. V dropped 5 bases and J dropped 2; count of bases not matched to a gene: 10. CDR1 is MNHNY, CDR2 SVGAGI, per germline (reference sequence). The length of the CDR3 is 17 residues. Written as DNA, the CDR3 is TGTGCCAGCAGTACTAGACTAGCGGGTTTACCCACAGATACGCAGTATTTT. It encodes CASSTRLAGLPTDTQYF.

This clonotype came up a few times. The J gene is TRBJ1-5, the V gene TRBV5-1; 7 positions match TRBD1. This CDR3 has 15 residues. The germline CDR1 and CDR2 sequences are SGHRS and YFSETQ. V lost 4 bases, J lost 3 bases, and 7 bases stayed unmatched. The CDR3 nucleotides are TGCGCCAGCAGCCCGGGGACAGTCCTCAATCAGCCCCAGCATTTT. Translating gives CASSPGTVLNQPQHF.

The table lists this clonotype with a few counts. The chain joins TRBV2 to TRBJ2-7; D ambiguous. V was cut by 3 bases and J by 2 bases, with 11 bases left in between. Germline loops: CDR1 SNHLY, CDR2 FYNNEI. This CDR3 comprises 14 residues. CDR3 protein: CASSENRATYEQYF. CDR3 DNA sequence: TGTGCCAGCAGTGAGAATAGGGCCACCTACGAGCAGTACTTC. Full variable domain (outside the CDR3, taken from reference TRBV2 and TRBJ2-7): EPEVTQTPSHQVTQMGQEVILRCVPISNHLYFYWYRQILGQKVEFLVSFYNNEISEKSEIFDDQFSVERPDGSNFTLKIRSTKLEDSAMYFCASSENRATYEQYFGPGTRLTVT.

This sequence joins TRBV5-1 and TRBJ2-7; 11 bases align to TRBD1. The CDR3 covers 13 residues. With V trimmed by 6 bases and J by 5 bases, 4 bases remained unmatched. CDR1 and CDR2 from the germline V gene are SGHRS and YFSETQ. The CDR3 loop reads CASNGQGANEQYF. The DNA for the CDR3 is TGCGCCAGCAACGGACAGGGGGCTAACGAGCAGTACTTC.

The chain employs TRBV6-5 and TRBJ2-7, with D perhaps TRBD2 (5 bases). CDR3 length: 13 residues. The V and J ends lost 4 bases and 4 bases respectively, with 11 bases between them. The germline gives CDR1 MNHEY, CDR2 SVGAGI. The chain's CDR3 is CASSWSEGYEQYF. The CDR3 region has the DNA TGTGCCAGCAGTTGGTCAGAGGGATACGAGCAGTACTTC.

This clonotype has just a few counts. One end of the junction is discordant with germline, which a read error may explain. The DNA of the CDR3 is TGTGCCAGCAGTGACTCACAGGGGTGGAACACTGAAGCTTTCTTT. Translating it yields CASSDSQGWNTEAFF. The chain links TRBV6-2 or TRBV6-3 to TRBJ1-1, with 7 bases aligning to TRBD1. The CDR3 runs 15 residues. Germline values: CDR1 MNHEY, CDR2 SVGEGT.

This clonotype turned up a few times. This sequence joins TRBV10-2 and TRBJ1-5; D is unresolved. The V gene lost 7 bases and the J gene lost 5 bases, with 12 bases spanning the gap. Germline V gene sequence: CDR1 WSHSY, CDR2 SAAADI. The CDR3 spans 13 residues. The CDR3 nucleotides read TGCGCCAGCACCCCCGGGCCTGATCAGCCCCAGCATTTT. Protein sequence: CASTPGPDQPQHF.

This clonotype was seen repeatedly, ten times or more. This chain links TRBV29-1 with TRBJ2-7; tentatively, D is TRBD2 (7 bases). V lost 2 bases and J 6 bases, leaving 20 bases between the germline ends. The CDR3 is 15 amino acids. CDR1 SQVTM and CDR2 ANQGSEA come from the germline V gene. CDR3 coding DNA: TGCAGCGTTGAATGGGAGGGGGGAGGGCCCGGCGAGCAGTACTTC. Amino acid sequence: CSVEWEGGGPGEQYF.